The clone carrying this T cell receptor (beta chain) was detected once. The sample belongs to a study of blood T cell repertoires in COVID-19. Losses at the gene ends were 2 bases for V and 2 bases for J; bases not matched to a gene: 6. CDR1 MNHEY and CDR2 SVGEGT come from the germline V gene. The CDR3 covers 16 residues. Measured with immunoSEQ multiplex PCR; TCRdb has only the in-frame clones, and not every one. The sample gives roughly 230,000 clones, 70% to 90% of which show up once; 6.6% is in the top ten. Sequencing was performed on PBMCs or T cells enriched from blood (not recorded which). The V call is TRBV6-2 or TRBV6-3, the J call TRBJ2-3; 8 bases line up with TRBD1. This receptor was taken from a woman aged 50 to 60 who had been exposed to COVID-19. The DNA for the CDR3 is TGTGCCAGCAGTTACCGGGACAGGAGATACACAGATACGCAGTATTTT. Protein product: CASSYRDRRYTDTQYF.